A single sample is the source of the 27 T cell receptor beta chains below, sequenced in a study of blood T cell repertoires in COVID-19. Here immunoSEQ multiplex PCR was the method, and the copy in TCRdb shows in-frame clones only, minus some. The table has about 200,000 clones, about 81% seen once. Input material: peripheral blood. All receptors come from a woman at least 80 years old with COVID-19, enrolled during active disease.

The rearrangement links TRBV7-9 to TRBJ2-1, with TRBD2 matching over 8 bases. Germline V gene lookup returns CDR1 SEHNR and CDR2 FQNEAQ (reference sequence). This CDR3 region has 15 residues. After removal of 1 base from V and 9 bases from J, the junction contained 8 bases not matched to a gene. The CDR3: CASSLGPGGLGEQFF. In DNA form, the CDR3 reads TGTGCCAGCAGCTTAGGTCCGGGGGGGCTAGGTGAGCAGTTCTTC.

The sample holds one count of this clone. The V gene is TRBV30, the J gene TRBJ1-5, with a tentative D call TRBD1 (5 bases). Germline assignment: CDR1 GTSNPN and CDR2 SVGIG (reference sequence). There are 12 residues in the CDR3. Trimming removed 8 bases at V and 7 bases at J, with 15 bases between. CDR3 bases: TGTGCCCCACGACACGGGGGGCAGCCCCAGCATTTT. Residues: CAPRHGGQPQHF.

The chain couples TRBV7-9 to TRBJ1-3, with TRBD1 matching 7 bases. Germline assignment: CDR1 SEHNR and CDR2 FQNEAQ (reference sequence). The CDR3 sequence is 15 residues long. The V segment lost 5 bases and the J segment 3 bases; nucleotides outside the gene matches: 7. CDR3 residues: CASSRLGTVGNTIYF. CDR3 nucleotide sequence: TGTGCCAGCAGCCGGCTTGGGACAGTTGGAAACACCATATATTTT. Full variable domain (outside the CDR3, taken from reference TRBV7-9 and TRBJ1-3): DTGVSQNPRHKITKRGQNVTFRCDPISEHNRLYWYRQTLGQGPEFLTYFQNEAQLEKSRLLSDRFSAERPKGSFSTLEIQRTEQGDSAMYLCASSRLGTVGNTIYFGEGSWLTVV.

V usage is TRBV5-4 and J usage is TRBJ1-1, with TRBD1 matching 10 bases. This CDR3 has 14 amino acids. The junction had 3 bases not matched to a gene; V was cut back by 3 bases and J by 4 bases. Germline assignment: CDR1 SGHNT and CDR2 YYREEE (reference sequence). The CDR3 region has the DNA TGTGCCAGCAGCTCCCGGGACAGGGGCACTGAAGCTTTCTTT. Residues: CASSSRDRGTEAFF.

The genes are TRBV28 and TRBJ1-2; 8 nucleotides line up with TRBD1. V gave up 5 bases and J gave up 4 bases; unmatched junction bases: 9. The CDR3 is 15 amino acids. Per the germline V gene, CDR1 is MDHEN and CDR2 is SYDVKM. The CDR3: CASSAPQGDGYGYTF. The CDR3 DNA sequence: TGTGCCAGCAGTGCCCCACAGGGGGATGGCTATGGCTACACCTTC.

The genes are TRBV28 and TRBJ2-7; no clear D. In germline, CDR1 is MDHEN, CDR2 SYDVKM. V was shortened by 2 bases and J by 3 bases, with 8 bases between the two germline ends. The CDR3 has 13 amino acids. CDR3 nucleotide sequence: TGTGCCAGCAGTTTAAAACCCTACTACGAGCAGTACTTC. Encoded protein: CASSLKPYYEQYF.

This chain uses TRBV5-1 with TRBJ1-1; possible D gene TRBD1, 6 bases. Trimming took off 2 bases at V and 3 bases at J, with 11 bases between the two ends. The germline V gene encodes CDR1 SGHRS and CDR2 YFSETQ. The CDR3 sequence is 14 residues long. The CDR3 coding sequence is TGCGCCAGCAGCTTCTTGACAGGAGACACTGAAGCTTTCTTT. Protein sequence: CASSFLTGDTEAFF.

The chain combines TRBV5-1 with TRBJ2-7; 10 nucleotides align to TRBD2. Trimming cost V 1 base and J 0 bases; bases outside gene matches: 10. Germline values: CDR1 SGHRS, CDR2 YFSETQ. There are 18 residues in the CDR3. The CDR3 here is CASSLSLAGGPSSYEQYF. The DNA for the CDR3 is TGCGCCAGCAGCTTGTCTTTAGCGGGAGGACCAAGCTCCTACGAGCAGTACTTC.

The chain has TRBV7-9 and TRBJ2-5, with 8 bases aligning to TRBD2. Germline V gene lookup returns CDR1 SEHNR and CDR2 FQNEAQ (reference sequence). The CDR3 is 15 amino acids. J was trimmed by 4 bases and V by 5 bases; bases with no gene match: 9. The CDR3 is CASSILAGVSETQYF. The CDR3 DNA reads TGTGCCAGCAGCATTCTAGCGGGCGTATCAGAGACCCAGTACTTC.

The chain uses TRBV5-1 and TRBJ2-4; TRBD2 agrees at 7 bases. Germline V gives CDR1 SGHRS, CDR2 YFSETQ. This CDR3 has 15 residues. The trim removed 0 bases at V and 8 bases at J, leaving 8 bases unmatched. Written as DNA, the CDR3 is TGCGCCAGCAGCTTGGCCAGAGGACGGGGGGACATTCAGTACTTC. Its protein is CASSLARGRGDIQYF.

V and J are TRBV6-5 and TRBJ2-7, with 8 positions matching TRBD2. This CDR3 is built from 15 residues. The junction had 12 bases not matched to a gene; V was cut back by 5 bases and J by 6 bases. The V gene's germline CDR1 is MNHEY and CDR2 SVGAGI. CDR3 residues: CASSPGRAGDPEQYF. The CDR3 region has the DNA TGTGCCAGCAGTCCCGGAAGAGCGGGAGACCCCGAGCAGTACTTC.

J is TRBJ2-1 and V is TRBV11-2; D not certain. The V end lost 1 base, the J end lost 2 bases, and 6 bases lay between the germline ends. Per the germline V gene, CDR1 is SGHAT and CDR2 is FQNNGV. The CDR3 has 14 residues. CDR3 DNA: TGTGCCAGCAGCTTAGGCGCAACCTACAATGAGCAGTTCTTC. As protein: CASSLGATYNEQFF.

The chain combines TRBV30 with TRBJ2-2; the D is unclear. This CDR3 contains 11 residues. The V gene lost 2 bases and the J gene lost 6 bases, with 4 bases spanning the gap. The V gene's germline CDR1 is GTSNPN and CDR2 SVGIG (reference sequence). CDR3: CAWSRAGELFF. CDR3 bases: TGTGCCTGGAGTCGAGCCGGGGAGCTGTTTTTT.

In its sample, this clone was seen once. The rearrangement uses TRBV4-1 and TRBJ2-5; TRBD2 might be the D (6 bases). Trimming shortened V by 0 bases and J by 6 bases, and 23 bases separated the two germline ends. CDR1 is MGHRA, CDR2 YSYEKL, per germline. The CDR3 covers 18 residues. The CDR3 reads CASSQDKGVGDSAKTQYF. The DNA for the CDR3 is TGCGCCAGCAGCCAAGATAAAGGGGTCGGGGACTCCGCGAAGACCCAGTACTTC.

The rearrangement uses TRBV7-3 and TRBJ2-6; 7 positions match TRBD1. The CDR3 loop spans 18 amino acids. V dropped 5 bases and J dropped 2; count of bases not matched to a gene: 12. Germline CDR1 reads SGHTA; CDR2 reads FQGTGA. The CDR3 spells CASSPLGQFGTGANVLTF. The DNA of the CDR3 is TGTGCCAGCAGCCCACTGGGACAGTTTGGAACTGGGGCCAACGTCCTGACTTTC.

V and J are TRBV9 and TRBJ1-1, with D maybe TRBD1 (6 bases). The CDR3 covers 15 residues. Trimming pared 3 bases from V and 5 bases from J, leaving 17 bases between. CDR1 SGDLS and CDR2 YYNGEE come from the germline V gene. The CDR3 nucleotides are TGTGCCAGCAGCGCCGAAGCCAGGGGCAGGACTGAAGCTTTCTTT. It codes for CASSAEARGRTEAFF.

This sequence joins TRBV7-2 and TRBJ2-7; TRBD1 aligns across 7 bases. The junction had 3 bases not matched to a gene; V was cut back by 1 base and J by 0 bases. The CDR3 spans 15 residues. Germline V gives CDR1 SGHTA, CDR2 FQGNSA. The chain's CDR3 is CASSLDRGFSYEQYF. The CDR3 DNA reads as TGTGCCAGCAGCTTAGACAGGGGCTTCTCCTACGAGCAGTACTTC.

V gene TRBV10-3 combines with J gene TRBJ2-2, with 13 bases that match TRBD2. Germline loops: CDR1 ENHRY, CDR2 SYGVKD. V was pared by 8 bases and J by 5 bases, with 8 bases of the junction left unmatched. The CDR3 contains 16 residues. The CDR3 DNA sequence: TGTGCCATCTCAGTCCCGACTAGCGGGAGGACCGGGGAGCTGTTTTTT. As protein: CAISVPTSGRTGELFF.

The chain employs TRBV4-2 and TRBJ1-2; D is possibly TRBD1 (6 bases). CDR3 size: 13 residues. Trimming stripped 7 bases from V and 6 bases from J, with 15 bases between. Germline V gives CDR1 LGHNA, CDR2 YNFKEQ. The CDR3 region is CASNRQDSHGYTF. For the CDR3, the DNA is TGTGCCAGCAACCGACAGGATTCCCATGGCTACACCTTC.

The CDR3 sequence is CASSQGGRPGSNIQYF. The CDR3 bases are TGCGCCAGCAGCCAAGGTGGAAGGCCCGGGTCAAACATTCAGTACTTC. The chain is built from TRBV4-1 and TRBJ2-4; D remains ambiguous. The CDR3 length is 16 residues. The germline gives CDR1 MGHRA, CDR2 YSYEKL. V shed 1 base and J shed 6 bases, with 16 bases lying between them.

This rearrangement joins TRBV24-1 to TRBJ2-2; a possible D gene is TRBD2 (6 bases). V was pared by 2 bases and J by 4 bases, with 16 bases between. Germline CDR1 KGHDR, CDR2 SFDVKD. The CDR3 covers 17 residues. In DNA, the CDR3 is TGTGCCACCAGTGATTCCGCCTCGGGAGTGGGCACCGGGGAGCTGTTTTTT. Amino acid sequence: CATSDSASGVGTGELFF.

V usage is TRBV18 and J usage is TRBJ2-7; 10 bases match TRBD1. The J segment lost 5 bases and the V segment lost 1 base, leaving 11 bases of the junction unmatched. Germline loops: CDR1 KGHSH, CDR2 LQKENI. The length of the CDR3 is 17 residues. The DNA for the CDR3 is TGTGCCAGCTCACCACGGGGCTGGACAGGGGGTACGGACGAGCAGTACTTC. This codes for CASSPRGWTGGTDEQYF. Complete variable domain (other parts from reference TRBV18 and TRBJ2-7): NAGVMQNPRHLVRRRGQEARLRCSPMKGHSHVYWYRQLPEEGLKFMVYLQKENIIDESGMPKERFSAEFPKEGPSILRIQQVVRGDSAAYFCASSPRGWTGGTDEQYFGPGTRLTVT.

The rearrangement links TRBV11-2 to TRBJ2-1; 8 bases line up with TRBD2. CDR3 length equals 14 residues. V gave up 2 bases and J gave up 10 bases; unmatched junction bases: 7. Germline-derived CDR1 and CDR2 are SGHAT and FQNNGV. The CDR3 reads CASSLQRERSEQFF. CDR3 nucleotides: TGTGCCAGCAGCTTACAGCGGGAGCGATCCGAGCAGTTCTTC.

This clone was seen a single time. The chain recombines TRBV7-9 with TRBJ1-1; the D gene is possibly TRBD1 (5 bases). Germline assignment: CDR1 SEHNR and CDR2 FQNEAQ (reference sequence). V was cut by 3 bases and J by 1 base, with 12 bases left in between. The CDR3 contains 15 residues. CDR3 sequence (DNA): TGTGCCAGCAGCTTCGCCCCGGGGGGGAACACTGAAGCTTTCTTT. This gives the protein CASSFAPGGNTEAFF.

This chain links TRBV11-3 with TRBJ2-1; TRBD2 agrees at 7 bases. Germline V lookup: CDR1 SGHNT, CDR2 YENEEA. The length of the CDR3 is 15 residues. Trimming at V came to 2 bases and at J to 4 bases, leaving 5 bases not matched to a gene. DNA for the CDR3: TGTGCCAGCAGCTTACTTCCGGGGGGATACAATGAGCAGTTCTTC. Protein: CASSLLPGGYNEQFF.

The DNA of the CDR3 is TGTGCCAGCAAACGGGAAGGGAGCTCCTACAATGAGCAGTTCTTC. Its translation is CASKREGSSYNEQFF. The chain carries TRBV2 and TRBJ2-1; D may be TRBD2 (5 bases). Trimming took off 7 bases at V and 0 bases at J, with 13 bases between the two ends. Germline lookup yields CDR1 SNHLY and CDR2 FYNNEI. The CDR3 is made up of 15 amino acids.

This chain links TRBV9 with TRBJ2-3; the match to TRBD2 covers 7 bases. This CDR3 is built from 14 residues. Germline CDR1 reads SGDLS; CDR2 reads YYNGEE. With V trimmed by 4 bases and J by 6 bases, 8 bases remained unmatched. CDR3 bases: TGTGCCAGCAGCAGAAGCGGGGTAGCTGATACGCAGTATTTT. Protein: CASSRSGVADTQYF.